Below are 2 T cell receptor beta chains sequenced from a single sample in a study of shared clonotypes between healthy human individuals. Generated by immunoSEQ multiplex PCR, the TCRdb table keeps only in-frame clones and is missing some. The data show millions of clones, with 90% to 95% seen just once and around 1.7% held by the top ten. Naive CD8 cells comprised CD45RO-negative, CCR7-positively selected cells, excluding terminally differentiated effector memory CD45RA+ cells. Material for sequencing was naive CD8+ T cells from PBMCs. All receptors come from a man younger than 35 in good health. Some clones in this sample may be carry-over from other donors' samples.

V and J are TRBV4-3 and TRBJ2-7; TRBD1 might be the D (6 bases). This CDR3 is built from 17 residues. Germline assignment: CDR1 LGHNA and CDR2 YSLEER. V lost 0 bases, J lost 0 bases, and 15 bases lay in between. CDR3 DNA: TGCGCCAGCAGCCAAGACTCACAGGGCTACTACTCCTACGAGCAGTACTTC. Protein sequence: CASSQDSQGYYSYEQYF.

The chain has TRBV27 and TRBJ1-1, with D possibly TRBD1 on 5 matching bases. The CDR3 has 12 amino acids. The germline CDR1 and CDR2 sequences are MNHEY and SMNVEV (reference sequence). Trimming took 2 bases from V and 11 from J, leaving 12 bases between them. CDR3 sequence reads: CASSLRDGYAFF. CDR3 coding DNA: TGTGCCAGCAGTTTAAGGGACGGCTACGCTTTCTTT.